This is a list of T cell receptor beta chains from one sample in a study of cytomegalovirus exposure and HLA in healthy donors. Measured with immunoSEQ multiplex PCR; TCRdb has only the in-frame clones, and not every one. The sample lists roughly 190,000 clones, around nine tenths occurring once. Sample: PBMCs. These receptors all come from a man between 25 and 39 years old in good health and CMV-seropositive. CDR3s include the opening cysteine and the closing phenylalanine or tryptophan. A D gene is named only where the DNA matches it firmly. The size field is filled for only some rows; it gives once, few, many or a size class.

cdr3_length d_call j_call v_call clone_size cdr3_nt cdr3_aa
15 TRBD1 TRBJ1-6 TRBV5-6 - TGTGCCAGCAGCCGGGGACAGGGCGCAAATTCACCCCTCCACTTT CASSRGQGANSPLHF
14 TRBD1 TRBJ1-1 TRBV11-3 - TGTGCCAGCAGCTTAACAGGGGGGAACACTGAAGCTTTCTTT CASSLTGGNTEAFF
12 TRBD2 TRBJ2-5 TRBV11-2 - TGTGCCAGCAGCCCTAGCGGGGGAACCCAGTACTTC CASSPSGGTQYF
13 - TRBJ2-3 TRBV7-9 many TGTGCCAGCAGCTTATCAGCAGGGGATACGCAGTATTTT CASSLSAGDTQYF
16 TRBD2 TRBJ2-3 TRBV7-2 - TGTGCCAGCAGCTTAGGGGGAGGGTTAGGGGAAGATACGCAGTATTTT CASSLGGGLGEDTQYF
15 TRBD1 TRBJ2-1 TRBV6-1 - TGTGCCAGCAGTGAAGAAGGACAGGGGTACAATGAGCAGTTCTTC CASSEEGQGYNEQFF
16 TRBD2 TRBJ2-3 TRBV7-8 - TGTGCCAGCACCTTGACTAGCGGGGGGGCAGCAGATACGCAGTATTTT CASTLTSGGAADTQYF
15 - TRBJ2-3 TRBV15 - TGTGCCACCAGCAGAGGAGACGGGGACACAGATACGCAGTATTTT CATSRGDGDTDTQYF
13 - TRBJ2-5 TRBV6-5 once TGTGCCAGCGGGGCAGGGGGGTTGGTGACCCAGTACTTC CASGAGGLVTQYF
15 - TRBJ2-6 TRBV7-2 - TGTGCCAGCAGCTTAGGCGGCTCTGGGGCCAACGTCCTGACTTTC CASSLGGSGANVLTF
14 - TRBJ2-7 TRBV27 - TGTGCCAGCAGTTTTGGACGGCAATCCTACGAGCAGTACTTC CASSFGRQSYEQYF
14 - TRBJ1-1 TRBV11-2 - TGTGCCAGCACCCGGGGGGCTATGAACACTGAAGCTTTCTTT CASTRGAMNTEAFF
17 TRBD1 TRBJ2-7 TRBV6-1 - TGTGCCAGCAGTGACCTGGCACAGGGGAGATACACCTACGAGCAGTACTTC CASSDLAQGRYTYEQYF
15 - TRBJ2-1 TRBV9 few TGTGCCAGCAGCGCCGACAGCCTCTCCTACAATGAGCAGTTCTTC CASSADSLSYNEQFF
13 TRBD1 TRBJ2-1 TRBV27 - TGTGCCAGCAGACAGGGGGTCCCCAATGAGCAGTTCTTC CASRQGVPNEQFF
14 TRBD2 TRBJ2-2 TRBV6-6 - TGTGCCAGCAGACCTAGCGGGAGCACCGGGGAGCTGTTTTTT CASRPSGSTGELFF
13 TRBD1 TRBJ1-1 TRBV7-2 - TGTGCCAGCAGCCTTCAGGGGGACACTGAAGCTTTCTTT CASSLQGDTEAFF
16 - TRBJ2-7 TRBV6-6 - TGTGCCAGCAGGGCTACAGGGTGGAGGCCCACCTACGAGCAGTACTTC CASRATGWRPTYEQYF
12 - TRBJ2-7 TRBV5-8 once TGTGCCAGCAGCTTCGGGACCTACGAGCAGTACTTC CASSFGTYEQYF
12 - TRBJ1-2 TRBV5-1 - TGCGCCAGCACCGAGGGGAACTATGGCTACACCTTC CASTEGNYGYTF
15 - TRBJ1-1 TRBV4-3 once TGCGCCAGCAGCCAAGATAGTTCAGGGAGTACTGAAGCTTTCTTT CASSQDSSGSTEAFF
14 - TRBJ2-7 TRBV7-2 once TGTGCCAGCAGCTCCGACTCGAGCTCCTACGAGCAGTACTTC CASSSDSSSYEQYF
13 - TRBJ2-2 TRBV5-5 once TGTGCCAGCAGCTTAGTAGGCACCGGGGAGCTGTTTTTT CASSLVGTGELFF
11 - TRBJ2-7 TRBV7-9 - TGTGCCAGCAGCCCCAGCTACGAGCAGTACTTC CASSPSYEQYF
11 - TRBJ2-7 TRBV30 - TGTGCCTGGAGTGCTCTCTACGAGCAGTACTTC CAWSALYEQYF
13 - TRBJ2-7 TRBV27 - TGTGCCAGCAACGGGCTTGCTGGGGGCGAGCAGTACTTC CASNGLAGGEQYF
15 TRBD1 TRBJ1-6 TRBV7-3 few TGTGCCAGCAGCGCGGGACAGGGGAATAATTCACCCCTCCACTTT CASSAGQGNNSPLHF
12 - TRBJ2-1 TRBV2 - TGTGCCAGCCGCGGAGGGATCAATGAGCAGTTCTTC CASRGGINEQFF
16 - TRBJ1-5 TRBV30 - TGTGCCTGGCTTGGAGGGGGACCATATAGCAATCAGCCCCAGCATTTT CAWLGGGPYSNQPQHF
15 - TRBJ2-3 TRBV19 - TGTGCCAGTCGAAGCCAGGGGTCTGGGGCAGATACGCAGTATTTT CASRSQGSGADTQYF
13 - TRBJ1-4 TRBV28 once TGTGCCAGCAGGGGCGGGGGGAATGAAAAACTGTTTTTT CASRGGGNEKLFF
15 - TRBJ2-2 TRBV11-2 - TGTGCCAGCAGCTTACGGGGCGGGAACACCGGGGAGCTGTTTTTT CASSLRGGNTGELFF
14 - TRBJ2-2 TRBV18 - TGTGCCAGCTCACCGACAGTCAACACCGGGGAGCTGTTTTTT CASSPTVNTGELFF
15 TRBD1 TRBJ2-3 TRBV6-6 - TGTGCCAGCAGGACCGGGACAGGTCCCACAGATACGCAGTATTTT CASRTGTGPTDTQYF
14 - TRBJ1-5 TRBV5-6 many TGTGCCAGCAGCTCGACCAGGGAAATGGTGCCCCAGCATTTT CASSSTREMVPQHF
11 - TRBJ1-1 TRBV2 - TGTGCCAGCAGTTGGGGTACTGAAGCTTTCTTT CASSWGTEAFF
13 - TRBJ1-1 TRBV6-1 - TGTGCCATCTCCCCTCGGGGTGACACTGAAGCTTTCTTT CAISPRGDTEAFF
13 - TRBJ2-2 TRBV25-1 - TGTGCCAGCAGACAAACGGATACCGGGGAGCTGTTTTTT CASRQTDTGELFF
14 TRBD1 TRBJ2-5 TRBV11-3 - TGTGCCAGCAGCTCCGTCAGGGGGCAAGAGACCCAGTACTTC CASSSVRGQETQYF
14 - TRBJ2-3 TRBV11-3 - TGTGCCAGCAGCTGGGGGGACCGCGGGGATACGCAGTATTTT CASSWGDRGDTQYF
14 - TRBJ1-4 TRBV5-1 - TGCGCCAGCAGCTCGCAGGGAACTAATGAAAAACTGTTTTTT CASSSQGTNEKLFF
16 - TRBJ2-1 TRBV7-3 - TGTGCCAGCAGCGACGCGGGGCAGGGTAGACACAATGAGCAGTTCTTC CASSDAGQGRHNEQFF
15 TRBD1 TRBJ2-1 TRBV5-1 - TGCGCCAGCAGCTTGGCACAGGGGCCTTACAATGAGCAGTTCTTC CASSLAQGPYNEQFF
16 - TRBJ1-5 TRBV18 few TGTGCCAGCTCACTACTCGGCGGGGGTGGCAATCAGCCCCAGCATTTT CASSLLGGGGNQPQHF
14 TRBD2 TRBJ2-7 TRBV7-8 - TGTGCCAGCAGCCTTAGCGGGGGGGCCATCGAGCAGTACTTC CASSLSGGAIEQYF
16 TRBD1 TRBJ2-7 TRBV28 once TGTGCCAGCAAATACGGGTACAGGGGAGACTCCTACGAGCAGTACTTC CASKYGYRGDSYEQYF
16 TRBD2 TRBJ2-1 TRBV7-6 - TGTGCCAGCAGCTTCCAACTAGCGGGGGGGCCAGGGGAGCAGTTCTTC CASSFQLAGGPGEQFF
9 - TRBJ2-1 TRBV29-1 - TGCAGCGTTGACAATGAGCAGTTCTTC CSVDNEQFF
14 - TRBJ2-7 TRBV9 - TGTGCCAGCAGCTCTCAGGGGATCTCCTACGAGCAGTACTTC CASSSQGISYEQYF